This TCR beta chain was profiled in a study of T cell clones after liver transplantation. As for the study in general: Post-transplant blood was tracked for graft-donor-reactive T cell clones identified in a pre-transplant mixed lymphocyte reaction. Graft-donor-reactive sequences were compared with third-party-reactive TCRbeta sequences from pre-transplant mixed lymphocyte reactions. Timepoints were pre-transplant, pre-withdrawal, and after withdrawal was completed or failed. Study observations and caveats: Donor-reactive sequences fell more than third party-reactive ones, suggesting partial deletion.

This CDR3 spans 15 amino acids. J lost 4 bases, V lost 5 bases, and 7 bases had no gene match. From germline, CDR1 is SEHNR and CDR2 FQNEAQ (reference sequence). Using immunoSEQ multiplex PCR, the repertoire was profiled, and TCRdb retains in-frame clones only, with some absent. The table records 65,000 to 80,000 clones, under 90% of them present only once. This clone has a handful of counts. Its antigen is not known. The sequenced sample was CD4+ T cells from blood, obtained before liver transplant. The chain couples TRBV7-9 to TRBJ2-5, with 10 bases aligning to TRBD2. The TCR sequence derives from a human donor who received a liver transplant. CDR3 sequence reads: CASSPRGLATETQYF. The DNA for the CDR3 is TGTGCCAGCAGCCCCAGGGGACTAGCGACAGAGACCCAGTACTTC.